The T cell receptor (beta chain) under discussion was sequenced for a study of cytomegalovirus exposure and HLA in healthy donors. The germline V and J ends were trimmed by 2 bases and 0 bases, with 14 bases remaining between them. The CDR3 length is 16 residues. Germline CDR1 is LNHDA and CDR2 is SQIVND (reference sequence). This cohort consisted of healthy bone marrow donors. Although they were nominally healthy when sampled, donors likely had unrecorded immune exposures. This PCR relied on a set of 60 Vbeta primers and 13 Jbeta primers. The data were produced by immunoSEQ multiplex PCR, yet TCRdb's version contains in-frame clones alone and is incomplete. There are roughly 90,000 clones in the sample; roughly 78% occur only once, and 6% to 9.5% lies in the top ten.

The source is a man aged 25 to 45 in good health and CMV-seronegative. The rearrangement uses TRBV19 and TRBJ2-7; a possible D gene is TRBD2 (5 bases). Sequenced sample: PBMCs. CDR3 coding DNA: TGTGCCAGTAGTATAAGCCCAGGACTCCACTCCTACGAGCAGTACTTC. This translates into CASSISPGLHSYEQYF.